Below are 5 T cell receptor beta chains sequenced from a single sample in a study of molecular identifiers for immune sequencing clone quantification. TCRdb ran MiXCR on the PCR reads and lists one entry per CDR3 protein. The sample records 460,000 or so distinct CDR3 sequences, about 25% being singletons. Sequencing used naive CD8+ T cells from blood, with Jurkat cell RNA spiked in. The subset: FACS-sorted CD8+CD4-CCR7+CD45RA+ naive T cells. The receptor set was obtained from a human donor in good health. Some libraries in this study had Jurkat cell RNA spiked in.

Points on this clonotype: The junction differs from germline at one of its ends, possibly a read error. J is TRBJ1-2 and V is TRBV4-1; 9 positions agree with TRBD1. The CDR3 extends over 15 amino acids. CDR1 and CDR2 (germline): MGHRA, YSYEKL. DNA of the CDR3: TGCGCCAGCAGCCAAGTCGGGACAGGGTTCTATGGCTACCCCTTC. Translating gives CASSQVGTGFYGYPF.

The rearrangement uses TRBV12-3 or TRBV12-4 and TRBJ2-1, with D hard to call. CDR3 length: 15 amino acids. Between the trimmed V and J ends, which lost 3 bases and 3 bases, there was a span of 12 bases. CDR3 sequence reads: CASSFVVTGYNEQFF. The CDR3 DNA sequence: TGTGCCAGCAGTTTTGTAGTCACGGGCTACAATGAGCAGTTCTTC.

This clonotype was seen more than once but under ten times. V gene TRBV30 combines with J gene TRBJ1-2; D is uncertain. The CDR3 is 16 amino acids. Looked up from germline, CDR1 is GTSNPN and CDR2 is SVGIG (reference sequence). V was pared by 1 base and J by 3 bases, with 18 bases between. CDR3 nucleotide sequence: TGTGCCTGGAGTGCCGACTCCGTATTCGGCGACTATGGCTACACCTTC. This encodes CAWSADSVFGDYGYTF.

The sample holds a few counts of this clonotype. The rearrangement uses TRBV5-4 and TRBJ2-7, with 11 bases that match TRBD1. This CDR3 comprises 17 residues. Germline CDR1 reads SGHNT; CDR2 reads YYREEE (reference sequence). V was clipped by 1 base and J by 0 bases; unmatched bases: 6. The CDR3: CASSLNLGTGGSYEQYF. DNA of the CDR3: TGTGCCAGCAGCTTGAATCTTGGGACAGGGGGCTCCTACGAGCAGTACTTC.

In regard to this clonotype: A much larger clone lies one base from this, so it may be a read error. The V gene is TRBV4-3, the J gene TRBJ1-1; D is perhaps TRBD1 (6 bases). The CDR3 covers 14 residues. Germline V gene sequence: CDR1 LGHNA, CDR2 YSLEER. CDR3 coding DNA: TGCGCCAGCAGCCAAGATAACAGGGTAAATGGAGCTTCCTTT. Residues: CASSQDNRVNGASF.